The clone carrying this T cell receptor beta chain has at least ten counts. Antigen specificity is unknown. This sample was included in a study of early T cells in non-severe SARS-CoV-2 infection. General study results and limits: Clonotype matching in VDJdb favored anti-spike CD8 responses and did not capture private and CD4 specificities.

This CDR3 is built from 13 residues. Deletions cut 3 bases from V and 3 bases from J, with 12 bases between. CDR1 and CDR2 from the germline V gene are SQVTM and ANQGSEA. From the 5' RACE reads, TCRdb called clonotypes with MiXCR, one entry per CDR3 protein. The table records 20,000 to 30,000 distinct CDR3 sequences, around 4.2% of them present only once. Sequenced material: whole blood. The rearrangement uses TRBV29-1 and TRBJ2-7; perhaps TRBD1 as D (6 bases). This TCR was recovered from an adult who was a healthcare worker with PCR-confirmed SARS-CoV-2 infection or an uninfected control (not recorded which). In DNA form, the CDR3 reads TGCAGCGTTGACAGGGGTGATCGCTACGAGCAGTACTTC. This gives the protein CSVDRGDRYEQYF.